This T cell receptor (beta chain) was recovered during a study of cytomegalovirus exposure and HLA in healthy donors. CDR1 MDHEN and CDR2 SYDVKM come from the germline V gene. V was trimmed by 5 bases and J by 2 bases, leaving 10 bases between them. The length of the CDR3 is 14 residues. This clone was seen a few times. Its antigen is not known. Overall study results and limits: The likely explanation for a cluster of highly shared sequence variants was sequencing artifact. Cytomegalovirus status was reportedly diagnosed by the classifier with high sensitivity and specificity. In a later analysis, the majority of CMV-associated beta chains seemingly showed HLA restriction. A later analysis linked a missense variant in DCLRE1C to the trimming of TCR beta V and J genes.

The primer mix had 60 Vbeta and 13 Jbeta primers. Clones were read by immunoSEQ multiplex PCR, and TCRdb kept only the in-frame ones, dropping some. The sample has about 140,000 clones, about 80% seen once; the top ten hold about 4.7%. This chain links TRBV28 with TRBJ1-5, with D tentatively TRBD1 (6 bases). The sequenced sample was PBMCs. This sequence was found in a male donor in good health and CMV-seronegative. CDR3 residues: CASSQWTGNQPQHF. CDR3 DNA: TGTGCCAGCAGTCAATGGACAGGCAATCAGCCCCAGCATTTT. The full variable domain, in which reference TRBV28 and TRBJ1-5 provide the parts outside the CDR3, is DVKVTQSSRYLVKRTGEKVFLECVQDMDHENMFWYRQDPGLGLRLIYFSYDVKMKEKGDIPEGYSVSREKKERFSLILESASTNQTSMYLCASSQWTGNQPQHFGDGTRLSIL.